The 10 T cell receptor beta chains below come from one sample, sequenced in a study of blood T cell repertoires in COVID-19. Using immunoSEQ multiplex PCR, the repertoire was profiled, and TCRdb retains in-frame clones only, with some absent. The table records 250,000 to 300,000 clones, around 90% of them present only once. The sample taken for sequencing was peripheral blood. The receptors derive from a woman between 70 and 85 years old with COVID-19, enrolled during active disease.

This chain uses TRBV6-5 with TRBJ1-2, with 7 bases identical to TRBD1. Germline assignment: CDR1 MNHEY and CDR2 SVGAGI. The junction had 10 bases not matched to a gene; V was cut back by 9 bases and J by 3 bases. This CDR3 is built from 14 residues. The CDR3 DNA reads TGTGCCAGTACGCCAGACAGGGAGTACTATGGCTACACCTTC. Its protein is CASTPDREYYGYTF.

V and J are TRBV12-3 or TRBV12-4 and TRBJ2-1; the D is unclear. This CDR3 region has 13 residues. The ends were cut back, 4 bases at V and 10 bases at J, with 14 bases in the middle. The CDR3 DNA reads as TGTGCCAGCAGTTCACTTTCCCCGCTCGAGCAGTTCTTC. This codes for CASSSLSPLEQFF.

The rearrangement uses TRBV7-2 and TRBJ1-1; TRBD1 might be the D (5 bases). This CDR3 spans 14 amino acids. V was clipped by 3 bases and J by 2 bases, with 10 bases between them. Germline values: CDR1 SGHTA, CDR2 FQGNSA. CDR3: CASSLSGSNTEAFF. The CDR3 DNA is TGTGCCAGCAGCTTGTCAGGGTCTAACACTGAAGCTTTCTTT.

This clone was recorded a few times. The chain carries TRBV11-3 and TRBJ1-2; 9 nucleotides agree with TRBD1. CDR1 is SGHNT, CDR2 YENEEA, per germline. This CDR3 is built from 18 residues. Trimming took 6 bases from V and 0 from J; bases not matched to a gene: 14. This CDR3 reads CASSSRHATGGPNYGYTF. The CDR3 DNA sequence: TGTGCCAGCAGTTCACGTCATGCGACAGGGGGTCCTAACTATGGCTACACCTTC. The full variable domain, rest sourced from reference TRBV11-3 and TRBJ1-2, is EAGVVQSPRYKIIEKKQPVAFWCNPISGHNTLYWYLQNLGQGPELLIRYENEEAVDDSQLPKDRFSAERLKGVDSTLKIQPAELGDSAVYLCASSSRHATGGPNYGYTFGSGTRLTVV.

The gene calls are TRBV10-3 and TRBJ2-7; 7 bases fit TRBD2. Germline V gives CDR1 ENHRY, CDR2 SYGVKD. The CDR3 is 14 residues long. V was pared by 4 bases and J by 6 bases, with 9 bases of the junction left unmatched. CDR3 amino acids: CAISGGREPGEQYF. CDR3 DNA sequence: TGTGCCATCAGTGGAGGGCGGGAGCCTGGCGAGCAGTACTTC.

The V and J genes are TRBV9 and TRBJ2-2, with a possible D match to TRBD1 (6 bases). Trimming shortened V by 4 bases and J by 0 bases, and 10 bases separated the two germline ends. Germline CDR1 and CDR2: SGDLS and YYNGEE. The CDR3 runs to 15 residues. The CDR3 DNA sequence: TGTGCCAGCAGCATACAGGGTCCGAACACCGGGGAGCTGTTTTTT. Translation: CASSIQGPNTGELFF.

The chain joins TRBV6-1 to TRBJ2-7, with D perhaps matching TRBD1 (6 bases). In germline, CDR1 is MNHNS, CDR2 SASEGT. Trimming took 3 bases from V and 0 from J, leaving 12 bases between them. CDR3 size: 15 residues. The CDR3 coding sequence is TGTGCCAGCAGTGAGAAAGGGACACTCTCCTACGAGCAGTACTTC. Translating it yields CASSEKGTLSYEQYF.

To note about this clone: Other nucleotide sequences in the sample specify the same CDR3. In nucleotides, the CDR3 is TGTGCCCGCCGGGGGGGAGGGGTGAGGGAGCAGTACTTC. This sequence encodes CARRGGGVREQYF. The chain is built from TRBV6-4 and TRBJ2-7; 8 bases align to TRBD2. V was pared by 11 bases and J by 7 bases, with 13 bases of the junction left unmatched. CDR3 length: 13 residues. The germline CDR1 and CDR2 sequences are MRHNA and SNTAGT.

This CDR3 reads CASSPRDTPLTPNTIYF. The CDR3 DNA is TGTGCCAGCAGCCCCCGGGACACACCGCTGACGCCAAACACCATATATTTT. The chain has TRBV9 and TRBJ1-3; TRBD1 is a possible D gene (6 bases). CDR1 and CDR2 (germline): SGDLS, YYNGEE. V lost 4 bases, J lost 6 bases, and 23 bases lay in between. This CDR3 has 17 amino acids.

This chain connects TRBV2 to TRBJ2-5; no clear D gene. Trimming took off 4 bases at V and 2 bases at J, with 5 bases between the two ends. CDR1 SNHLY and CDR2 FYNNEI come from the germline V gene. CDR3 length equals 12 residues. The CDR3 loop is CASSGPQETQYF. The CDR3 DNA reads as TGTGCCAGCAGTGGGCCACAAGAGACCCAGTACTTC.